This T cell receptor (beta chain) came from a study of blood T cell repertoires in COVID-19. Across the whole study: Both acute and convalescent COVID-19 samples were obtained from the United States, Italy and Spain. Sources were T cells, B-cell-depleted T cells, or PBMCs; the material itself was cDNA or gDNA.

The table lists this clone with a few counts. As handled by the study authors: Quantification of nucleated cells was approximated via reference gene primer amplification. TCRdb keeps only in-frame clones here, not all; method: immunoSEQ multiplex PCR. V, J and clone size are those of that table, while D and trimming were read from the DNA. The sample lists 90,000 to 150,000 clones; roughly three quarters were seen once. Sequencing was carried out using peripheral blood. This receptor was identified in a woman older than 75 with acute or convalescent COVID-19.

The CDR3 region is CASSYSPGESPLHF. CDR3 coding DNA: TGTGCCAGCAGTTACTCCCCAGGCGAATCACCCCTCCACTTT. V usage is TRBV6-6 and J usage is TRBJ1-6; D uncertain. Between the trimmed V and J ends, which lost 0 bases and 10 bases, there was a span of 10 bases. This CDR3 has 14 residues. Germline CDR1 is MNHNY and CDR2 is SVGAGI (reference sequence).